One and the same sample provided the 21 T cell receptor beta chains below, sequenced in a study of blood T cell repertoires in COVID-19. TCRdb's copy holds only in-frame clones and misses some; the assay was immunoSEQ multiplex PCR. There are a few hundred thousand clones in the sample; more than 75% occur only once, and more than 0.95% lies in the top ten. The sample comprised peripheral blood. These receptors were obtained from a woman between 40 and 55 years old who had recovered from COVID-19.

The rearrangement links TRBV6-5 to TRBJ2-7, with TRBD1 matching 8 bases. Germline-derived CDR1 and CDR2 are MNHEY and SVGAGI. This CDR3 has 12 residues. V was pared by 7 bases and J by 7 bases, with 6 bases of the junction left unmatched. DNA of the CDR3: TGTGCCAGCACCCCAGGGGGCGGTGAGCAGTACTTC. Its translation: CASTPGGGEQYF.

This chain connects TRBV7-9 to TRBJ2-1, with 11 bases fitting TRBD2. The CDR3 is made up of 18 amino acids. CDR1 and CDR2 from the germline V gene are SEHNR and FQNEAQ (reference sequence). Trimming removed 1 base from V and 2 bases from J; junction bases left unmatched: 7. The CDR3 DNA reads as TGTGCCAGCAGCTTAGGGCCCCCGGGACTAGCGGCCTACAATGAGCAGTTCTTC. Translated, it gives CASSLGPPGLAAYNEQFF.

The J gene is TRBJ2-3, the V gene TRBV6-6, with a possible D match to TRBD2 (5 bases). Trimming removed 0 bases from V and 2 bases from J, with 12 bases in between. Germline lookup yields CDR1 MNHNY and CDR2 SVGAGI (reference sequence). The CDR3 has 16 residues. The chain's CDR3 is CASSYSSLEPTDTQYF. Here the CDR3 DNA reads TGTGCCAGCAGTTACTCATCACTAGAGCCCACAGATACGCAGTATTTT.

On this clone itself: Other DNA variants within this sample encode the same CDR3. The chain links TRBV9 to TRBJ2-7; 10 nucleotides align to TRBD1. CDR3 length: 14 amino acids. Trimming at V came to 0 bases and at J to 4 bases, leaving 1 base not matched to a gene. The germline CDR1 and CDR2 sequences are SGDLS and YYNGEE. The CDR3 is CASSVGQGAYEQYF. Here the CDR3 DNA reads TGTGCCAGCAGCGTAGGACAGGGGGCGTACGAGCAGTACTTC. The whole variable domain, remainder taken from reference TRBV9 and TRBJ2-7, is DSGVTQTPKHLITATGQRVTLRCSPRSGDLSVYWYQQSLDQGLQFLIQYYNGEERAKGNILERFSAQQFPDLHSELNLSSLELGDSALYFCASSVGQGAYEQYFGPGTRLTVT.

This clone was seen only once. The J gene is TRBJ2-6, the V gene TRBV29-1; no clear D. Trimming left V 6 bases short and J 4 bases short, with 13 bases between. Per germline, CDR1 SQVTM and CDR2 ANQGSEA. The CDR3 totals 14 residues. The CDR3 nucleotides read TGCAGCGTACCGACCGGGTGGGGGGCCAACGTCCTGACTTTC. Translated: CSVPTGWGANVLTF.

This rearrangement joins TRBV12-3 or TRBV12-4 to TRBJ2-3; D perhaps matches TRBD2 (6 bases). This CDR3 region has 12 residues. V was cut by 7 bases and J by 4 bases, with 9 bases left in between. Written as DNA, the CDR3 is TGTGCCAGCACCTGGGGGGCAGATACGCAGTATTTT. Translating gives CASTWGADTQYF.

The chain has TRBV7-9 and TRBJ2-2; 9 nucleotides line up with TRBD2. The germline gives CDR1 SEHNR, CDR2 FQNEAQ (reference sequence). The CDR3 has 15 residues. Trimming took 3 bases from V and 4 from J; bases not matched to a gene: 3. CDR3: CASSFSGRSTGELFF. The CDR3 region has the DNA TGTGCCAGCAGCTTTAGCGGGAGATCCACCGGGGAGCTGTTTTTT.

In DNA, the CDR3 is TGTGCCAGCAGCGTAGACCCGGGAATGAACACTGAAGCTTTCTTT. This encodes CASSVDPGMNTEAFF. The gene calls are TRBV9 and TRBJ1-1; D gene ambiguous. The V gene lost 0 bases and the J gene lost 0 bases, with 9 bases spanning the gap. The CDR3 is made up of 15 amino acids. Germline CDR1 reads SGDLS; CDR2 reads YYNGEE. The full variable domain, in which reference TRBV9 and TRBJ1-1 provide the parts outside the CDR3, is DSGVTQTPKHLITATGQRVTLRCSPRSGDLSVYWYQQSLDQGLQFLIQYYNGEERAKGNILERFSAQQFPDLHSELNLSSLELGDSALYFCASSVDPGMNTEAFFGQGTRLTVV.

J is TRBJ2-7 and V is TRBV6-2 or TRBV6-3; the D gene is possibly TRBD1 (6 bases). The CDR3 is made up of 14 amino acids. V lost 6 bases and J 2 bases, leaving 14 bases between the germline ends. In germline, CDR1 is MNHEY, CDR2 SVGEGT. The CDR3 reads CASSPGTTAYEQYF. CDR3 bases: TGTGCCAGCAGCCCGGGGACAACAGCCTACGAGCAGTACTTC.

The V call is TRBV30, the J call TRBJ1-3; a weak D match, TRBD1 (5 bases). The CDR3 has 15 amino acids. V shed 3 bases and J shed 4 bases, with 16 bases lying between them. The germline gives CDR1 GTSNPN, CDR2 SVGIG (reference sequence). The CDR3: CAWSRSGVEGNTIYF. DNA of the CDR3: TGTGCCTGGAGCCGCTCGGGGGTAGAAGGAAACACCATATATTTT. The full variable domain, completed using reference TRBV30 and TRBJ1-3, is SQTIHQWPATLVQPVGSPLSLECTVEGTSNPNLYWYRQAAGRGLQLLFYSVGIGQISSEVPQNLSASRPQDRQFILSSKKLLLSDSGFYLCAWSRSGVEGNTIYFGEGSWLTVV.

In this sample, this clone turned up once. The gene calls are TRBV12-3 or TRBV12-4 and TRBJ2-1, with 7 bases lining up with TRBD2. The junction had 4 bases not matched to a gene; V was cut back by 2 bases and J by 9 bases. The CDR3 has 13 residues. The CDR3 DNA is TGTGCCAGCAGTTTACGGCGGGAGAGTGAGCAGTTCTTC. This sequence encodes CASSLRRESEQFF.

This chain joins TRBV11-2 and TRBJ2-2; D is perhaps TRBD1 (5 bases). Between the trimmed V and J ends, which lost 1 base and 5 bases, there was a span of 14 bases. From germline, CDR1 is SGHAT and CDR2 FQNNGV. The CDR3 contains 16 residues. CDR3 in amino acids: CASSLAGRVGTGELFF. CDR3 nucleotides: TGTGCCAGCAGCTTAGCGGGCAGGGTCGGGACCGGGGAGCTGTTTTTT.

In this sample, this clone turned up a few times. The chain is built from TRBV5-5 and TRBJ2-7; perhaps TRBD2 as D (5 bases). The CDR3 runs to 15 residues. The ends were cut back, 6 bases at V and 3 bases at J, with 19 bases in the middle. Germline V lookup: CDR1 SGHKS, CDR2 YYEKEE (reference sequence). CDR3 residues: CASTKPGNLNYEQYF. Here the CDR3 DNA reads TGTGCCAGCACCAAACCCGGGAACCTAAACTACGAGCAGTACTTC. The full variable domain, its missing parts supplied by reference TRBV5-5 and TRBJ2-7, is DAGVTQSPTHLIKTRGQQVTLRCSPISGHKSVSWYQQVLGQGPQFIFQYYEKEERGRGNFPDRFSARQFPNYSSELNVNALLLGDSALYLCASTKPGNLNYEQYFGPGTRLTVT.

The chain uses TRBV19 and TRBJ2-3, with 9 bases matching TRBD2. Unmatched junction bases numbered 8, after V lost 3 bases and J lost 4 bases. CDR1 is LNHDA and CDR2 is SQIVND in the germline V gene (reference sequence). There are 16 residues in the CDR3. CDR3 amino acids: CASSIRVAGAADTQYF. DNA of the CDR3: TGTGCCAGTAGTATCCGGGTAGCGGGAGCGGCAGATACGCAGTATTTT.

The CDR3 DNA reads as TGTGCCAGTAGTATTCTGGGGGGCGAGCAGTACTTC. This translates into CASSILGGEQYF. The rearrangement uses TRBV19 and TRBJ2-7; tentatively, D is TRBD2 (6 bases). Germline V gene data show CDR1 as LNHDA and CDR2 as SQIVND (reference sequence). This CDR3 region has 12 residues. Trimming shortened V by 3 bases and J by 6 bases, and 9 bases separated the two germline ends.

The chain combines TRBV19 with TRBJ1-2, with D possibly TRBD1 on 5 matching bases. Between the trimmed V and J ends, which lost 3 bases and 2 bases, there was a span of 10 bases. CDR1 and CDR2 (germline): LNHDA, SQIVND (reference sequence). The CDR3 loop spans 14 amino acids. The CDR3 DNA sequence: TGTGCCAGTAGTATCCCAGGACAAAACTATGGCTACACCTTC. It yields the protein CASSIPGQNYGYTF. Variable domain in full (rest from reference TRBV19 and TRBJ1-2): DGGITQSPKYLFRKEGQNVTLSCEQNLNHDAMYWYRQDPGQGLRLIYYSQIVNDFQKGDIAEGYSVSREKKESFPLTVTSAQKNPTAFYLCASSIPGQNYGYTFGSGTRLTVV.

Concerning this clone itself: The sample has other DNA sequences that encode this CDR3 too. The chain joins TRBV6-5 to TRBJ1-5, with no clear D. This CDR3 region has 15 residues. The ends were cut back, 6 bases at V and 0 bases at J, with 12 bases in the middle. In germline, CDR1 is MNHEY, CDR2 SVGAGI. DNA of the CDR3: TGTGCCAGCAGCCGGACCGGAGGTAGCAATCAGCCCCAGCATTTT. Translating it yields CASSRTGGSNQPQHF.

The chain uses TRBV27 and TRBJ1-5; D remains ambiguous. The CDR3 is 13 residues long. Germline V gene data show CDR1 as MNHEY and CDR2 as SMNVEV (reference sequence). Trimming removed 2 bases at V and 7 bases at J, with 9 bases between. CDR3 residues: CASSLGRSQPQHF. Written as DNA, the CDR3 is TGTGCCAGCAGTTTAGGGAGGTCGCAGCCCCAGCATTTT.

V usage is TRBV7-2 and J usage is TRBJ2-1; 9 nucleotides agree with TRBD1. The CDR3 totals 15 residues. J was trimmed by 6 bases and V by 5 bases; bases with no gene match: 8. Germline loops: CDR1 SGHTA, CDR2 FQGNSA. In DNA, the CDR3 is TGTGCCAGCAGCCCCCGGACAGGGGTCCTCAATGAGCAGTTCTTC. It specifies CASSPRTGVLNEQFF.

The rearrangement links TRBV19 to TRBJ2-2; TRBD2 might be the D (6 bases). The V end lost 6 bases, the J end lost 1 base, and 9 bases lay between the germline ends. CDR1 is LNHDA, CDR2 SQIVND, per germline (reference sequence). The CDR3 totals 14 residues. CDR3 coding DNA: TGTGCCAGTAGGGGTAGCGGGAACACCGGGGAGCTGTTTTTT. It yields the protein CASRGSGNTGELFF.

The chain carries TRBV4-3 and TRBJ2-3, with 10 bases fitting TRBD1. Germline CDR1 LGHNA, CDR2 YSLEER. V lost 1 base, J lost 5 bases, and 3 bases stayed unmatched. The CDR3 loop spans 15 amino acids. The CDR3 DNA reads as TGCGCCAGCAGCCAAGGGGACAGGGGCAGAGATACGCAGTATTTT. Amino acids: CASSQGDRGRDTQYF.